The clone carrying this T cell receptor beta chain has a count of ten or more. What it binds is unknown. This CDR3 is 15 amino acids long. Germline CDR1 MNHEY, CDR2 SVGAGI. Trimming stripped 0 bases from V and 1 base from J, with 8 bases between. This specimen comes from a study of breast tumors, draining lymph nodes, adjacent tissues. Study-wide results and limits: Data fit most tumor T cells coming from lymph node, expanding in tumor. Tumor T cell lymph node origin was a supported hypothesis, not proven. Tumor TCR diversity was below lymph nodes but above nontumor tissue.

MiXCR was run by TCRdb on the multiplex PCR reads, yielding one entry per CDR3 protein. Altogether under 85,000 distinct CDR3 sequences are present, about 21% being singletons, with the ten largest covering about 2.4%. The lymph nodes were axillary draining lymph nodes from breast cancer patients. Sequenced material: axillary lymph node tissue. This clonotype originated in a female donor with breast cancer. Some clones in this sample may be carry-over from other donors' samples. The chain is built from TRBV6-5 and TRBJ2-3; tentatively, D is TRBD2 (6 bases). The CDR3 region is CASSYSASGTDTQYF. DNA for the CDR3: TGTGCCAGCAGTTACTCGGCTAGCGGCACAGATACGCAGTATTTT.